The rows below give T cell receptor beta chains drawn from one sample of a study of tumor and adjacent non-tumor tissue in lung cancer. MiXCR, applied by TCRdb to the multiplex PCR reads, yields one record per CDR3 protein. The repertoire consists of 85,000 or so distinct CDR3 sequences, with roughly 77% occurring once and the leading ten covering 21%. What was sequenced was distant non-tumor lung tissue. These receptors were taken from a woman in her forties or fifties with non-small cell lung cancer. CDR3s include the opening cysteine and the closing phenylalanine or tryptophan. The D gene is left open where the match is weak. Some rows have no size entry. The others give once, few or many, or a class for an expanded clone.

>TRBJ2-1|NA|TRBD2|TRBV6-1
TGTGCCAACAGTGAAGAGGGACTAGGGGGAACCTACAATGAACAGTTCTTC
CANSEEGLGGTYNEQFF
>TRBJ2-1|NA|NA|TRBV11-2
TGTGCCAGCAGCTTTCAGGGGGAGGACGATGTGCAGTTCTTC
CASSFQGEDDVQFF
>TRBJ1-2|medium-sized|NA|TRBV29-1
TGCAGCGTTGAAGAGAACAGCAGAGGCTACACCTTC
CSVEENSRGYTF
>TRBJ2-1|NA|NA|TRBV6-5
TGTGCCAGCGGGAAGACAGGAGGGTACAATGAGCAGTTCTTC
CASGKTGGYNEQFF
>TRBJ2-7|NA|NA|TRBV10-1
TGCGTCAGCAGTGACCGCACGGGGCTCTACGATCAGTACTTC
CVSSDRTGLYDQYF
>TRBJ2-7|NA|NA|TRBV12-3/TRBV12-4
TGTGTCAGCAGTTTTGGGGGTAGGTCCTACGAGCAATACTTC
CVSSFGGRSYEQYF
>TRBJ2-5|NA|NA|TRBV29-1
TGCAGCGTTGTGATCAGGGATATGACCCAGTACTTC
CSVVIRDMTQYF
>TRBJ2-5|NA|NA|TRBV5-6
TGTGCCAGCAGCTTGTTGATAGAGGTGGAGACACAGTACTTC
CASSLLIEVETQYF
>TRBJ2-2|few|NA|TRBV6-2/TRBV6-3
TGTGCCAACAGGGCCCCATCCCATACCGGGGAGCTGTTTTTT
CANRAPSHTGELFF
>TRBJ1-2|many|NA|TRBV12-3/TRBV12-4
TGTGCCAGCAGTTTCTTCTCGAGTGGCTACACCTTC
CASSFFSSGYTF
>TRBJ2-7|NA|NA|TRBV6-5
TGTGCCAGCACCGCATTCGGCAGGCGGCATGGAGAGCAGTACTTC
CASTAFGRRHGEQYF